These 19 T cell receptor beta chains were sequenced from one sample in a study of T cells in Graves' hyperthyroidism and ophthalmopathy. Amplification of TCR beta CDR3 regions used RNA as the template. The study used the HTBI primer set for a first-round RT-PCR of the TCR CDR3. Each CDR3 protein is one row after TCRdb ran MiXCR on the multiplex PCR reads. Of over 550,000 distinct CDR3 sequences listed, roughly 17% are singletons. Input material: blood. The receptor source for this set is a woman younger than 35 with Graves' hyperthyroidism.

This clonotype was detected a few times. As DNA, the CDR3 is TGCGCCAGCAGCCATGTCGATATGGGATTACTTCGCGGTGAGCAGTTCTTC. It yields the protein CASSHVDMGLLRGEQFF. The chain joins TRBV4-1 to TRBJ2-1; D remains ambiguous. V was shortened by 3 bases and J by 9 bases, with 24 bases between the two germline ends. Germline loops: CDR1 MGHRA, CDR2 YSYEKL. The CDR3 is 17 residues long.

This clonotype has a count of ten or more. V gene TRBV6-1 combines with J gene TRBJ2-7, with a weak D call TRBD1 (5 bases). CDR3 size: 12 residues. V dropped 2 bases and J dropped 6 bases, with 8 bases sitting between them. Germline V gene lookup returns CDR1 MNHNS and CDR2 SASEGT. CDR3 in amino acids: CASSEWGPEQYF. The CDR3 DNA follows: TGTGCCAGCAGTGAATGGGGCCCCGAGCAGTACTTC.

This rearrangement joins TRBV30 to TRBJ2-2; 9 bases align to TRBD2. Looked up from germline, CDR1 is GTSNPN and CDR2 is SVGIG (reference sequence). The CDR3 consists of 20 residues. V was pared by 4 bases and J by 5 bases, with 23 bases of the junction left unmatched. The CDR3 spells CAWTGAGRSASGIWTGELFF. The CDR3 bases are TGTGCCTGGACTGGGGCGGGACGTTCGGCTAGCGGGATATGGACCGGGGAGCTGTTTTTT.

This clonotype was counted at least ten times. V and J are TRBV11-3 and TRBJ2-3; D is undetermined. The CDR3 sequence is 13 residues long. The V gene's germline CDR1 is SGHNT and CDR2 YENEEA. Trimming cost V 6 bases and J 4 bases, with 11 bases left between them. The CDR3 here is CASRWLGADTQYF. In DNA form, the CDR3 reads TGTGCCAGCAGGTGGTTGGGCGCAGATACGCAGTATTTT.

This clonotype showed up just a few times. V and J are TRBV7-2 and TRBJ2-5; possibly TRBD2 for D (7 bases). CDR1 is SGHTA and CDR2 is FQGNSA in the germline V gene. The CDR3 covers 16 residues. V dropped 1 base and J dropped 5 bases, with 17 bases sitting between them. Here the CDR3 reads CASSLVGGRSRETQYF. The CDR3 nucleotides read TGTGCCAGCAGCTTAGTGGGGGGGCGGTCCAGGGAGACCCAGTACTTC.

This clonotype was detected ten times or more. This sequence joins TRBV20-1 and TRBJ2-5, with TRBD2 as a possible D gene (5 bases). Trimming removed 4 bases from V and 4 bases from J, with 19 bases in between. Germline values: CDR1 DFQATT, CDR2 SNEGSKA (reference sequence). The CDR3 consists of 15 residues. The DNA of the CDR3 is TGCAGTGCTACAAGTCAGAAGGGCGGGTTAGAGACCCAGTACTTC. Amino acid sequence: CSATSQKGGLETQYF.

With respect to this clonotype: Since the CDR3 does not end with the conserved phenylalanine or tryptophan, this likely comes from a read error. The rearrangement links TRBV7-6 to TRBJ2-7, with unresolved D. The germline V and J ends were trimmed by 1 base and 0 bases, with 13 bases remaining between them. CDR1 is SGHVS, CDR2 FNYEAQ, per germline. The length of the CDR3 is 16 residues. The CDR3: CASSLVPGSSSYEQYL. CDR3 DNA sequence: TGTGCCAGCAGCTTAGTCCCTGGATCCAGCTCCTACGAGCAGTACCTC.

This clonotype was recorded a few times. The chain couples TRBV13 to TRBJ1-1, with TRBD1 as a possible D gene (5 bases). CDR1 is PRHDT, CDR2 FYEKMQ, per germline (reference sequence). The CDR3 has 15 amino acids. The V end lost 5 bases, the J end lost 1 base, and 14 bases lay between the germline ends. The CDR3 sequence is CASSPRQLSNTEAFF. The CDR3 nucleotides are TGTGCCAGCAGCCCAAGACAGCTATCGAACACTGAAGCTTTCTTT.

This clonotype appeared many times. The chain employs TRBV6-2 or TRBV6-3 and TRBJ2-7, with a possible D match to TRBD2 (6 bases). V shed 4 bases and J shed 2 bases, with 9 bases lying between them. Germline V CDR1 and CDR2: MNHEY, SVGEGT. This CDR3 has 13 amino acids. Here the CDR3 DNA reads TGTGCCAGCAGTTCAGGGACTCCCTACGAGCAGTACTTC. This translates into CASSSGTPYEQYF.

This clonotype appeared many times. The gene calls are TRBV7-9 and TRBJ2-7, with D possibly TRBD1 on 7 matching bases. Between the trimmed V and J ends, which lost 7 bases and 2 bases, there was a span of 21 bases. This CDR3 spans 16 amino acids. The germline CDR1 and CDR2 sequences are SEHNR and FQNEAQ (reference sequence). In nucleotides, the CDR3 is TGTGCCAGCACCCACTCCGGGCGGGACAGAGCCTACGAGCAGTACTTC. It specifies CASTHSGRDRAYEQYF. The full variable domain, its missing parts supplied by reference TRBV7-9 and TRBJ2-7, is DTGVSQNPRHKITKRGQNVTFRCDPISEHNRLYWYRQTLGQGPEFLTYFQNEAQLEKSRLLSDRFSAERPKGSFSTLEIQRTEQGDSAMYLCASTHSGRDRAYEQYFGPGTRLTVT.

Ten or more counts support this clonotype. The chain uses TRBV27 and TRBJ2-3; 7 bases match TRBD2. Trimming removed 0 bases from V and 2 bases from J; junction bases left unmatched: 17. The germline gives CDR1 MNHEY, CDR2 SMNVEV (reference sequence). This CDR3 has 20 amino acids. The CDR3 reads CASSLSARLVGRRSTDTQYF. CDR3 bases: TGTGCCAGCAGTTTATCGGCGCGACTAGTCGGGAGGAGGTCCACAGATACGCAGTATTTT.

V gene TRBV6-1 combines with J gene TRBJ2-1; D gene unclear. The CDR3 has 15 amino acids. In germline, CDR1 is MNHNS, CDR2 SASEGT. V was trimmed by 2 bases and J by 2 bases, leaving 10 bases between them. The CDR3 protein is CASSEKDLPYNEQFF. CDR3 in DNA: TGTGCCAGCAGTGAAAAGGATCTCCCCTACAATGAGCAGTTCTTC.

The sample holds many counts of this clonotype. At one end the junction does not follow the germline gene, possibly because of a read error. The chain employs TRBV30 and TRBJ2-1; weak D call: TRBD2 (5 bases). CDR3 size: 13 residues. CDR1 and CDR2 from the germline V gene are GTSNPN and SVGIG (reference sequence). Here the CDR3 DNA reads TGTGCTTGGAAAGCGGTCTCCTACAATGAGCAGTTCTTC. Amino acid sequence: CAWKAVSYNEQFF. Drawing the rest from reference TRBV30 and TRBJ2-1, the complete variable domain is SQTIHQWPATLVQPVGSPLSLECTVEGTSNPNLYWYRQAAGRGLQLLFYSVGIGQISSEVPQNLSASRPQDRQFILSSKKLLLSDSGFYLCAWKAVSYNEQFFGPGTRLTVL.

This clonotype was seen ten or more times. As DNA, the CDR3 is TGTGCCAGCAGCTTATACCCAAGGCTTTCCGGAGATACGCAGTATTTT. Translated, it gives CASSLYPRLSGDTQYF. This sequence joins TRBV7-3 and TRBJ2-3; D unresolved. The CDR3 totals 16 residues. Germline V lookup: CDR1 SGHTA, CDR2 FQGTGA. Trimming left V 2 bases short and J 5 bases short, with 17 bases between.

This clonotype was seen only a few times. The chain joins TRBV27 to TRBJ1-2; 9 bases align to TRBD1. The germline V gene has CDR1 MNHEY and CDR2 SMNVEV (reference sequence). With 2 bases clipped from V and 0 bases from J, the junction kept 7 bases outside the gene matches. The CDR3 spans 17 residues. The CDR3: CASSLAGQGQANYGYTF. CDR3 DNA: TGTGCCAGCAGTTTAGCGGGACAGGGTCAGGCTAACTATGGCTACACCTTC.

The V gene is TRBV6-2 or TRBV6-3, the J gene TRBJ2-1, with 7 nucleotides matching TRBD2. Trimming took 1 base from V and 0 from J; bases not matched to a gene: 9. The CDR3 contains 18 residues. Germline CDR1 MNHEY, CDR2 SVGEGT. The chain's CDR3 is CASSYLIAGLSSYNEQFF. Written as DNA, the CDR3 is TGTGCCAGCAGTTACTTGATAGCGGGTCTCAGCTCCTACAATGAGCAGTTCTTC.

CDR3 region: CASRDWTSIRNTIYF. CDR3 DNA sequence: TGTGCCAGCAGGGATTGGACATCCATAAGAAACACCATATATTTT. The V and J genes are TRBV4-2 and TRBJ1-3; maybe TRBD1 (5 bases). CDR1 and CDR2 from the germline V gene are LGHNA and YNFKEQ. Trimming shortened V by 6 bases and J by 5 bases, and 17 bases separated the two germline ends. There are 15 residues in the CDR3.

As DNA, the CDR3 is TGTGCCATCAGTGAGTCCCAGGGGGCCGGGCACAATGAGCAGTTCTTC. Residues: CAISESQGAGHNEQFF. The chain couples TRBV10-3 to TRBJ2-1, with 8 bases that match TRBD1. The CDR3 runs to 16 residues. The V segment lost 0 bases and the J segment 5 bases; nucleotides outside the gene matches: 6. CDR1 is ENHRY, CDR2 SYGVKD, per germline.

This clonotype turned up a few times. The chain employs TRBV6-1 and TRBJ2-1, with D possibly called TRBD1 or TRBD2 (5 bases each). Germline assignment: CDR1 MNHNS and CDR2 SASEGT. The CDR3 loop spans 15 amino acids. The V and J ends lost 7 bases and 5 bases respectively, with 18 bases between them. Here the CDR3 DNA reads TGTGCCAGCACCCACCCGCCGGGACCAAACAATGAGCAGTTCTTC. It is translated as CASTHPPGPNNEQFF.